This T cell receptor beta chain was documented in a study of blood T cell repertoires in COVID-19. As processed by the authors: The assay estimated nucleated cells by amplifying reference gene primers. This table comes from immunoSEQ multiplex PCR, and its TCRdb copy is limited to in-frame clones, with some not included. The D gene and trimming were derived from the DNA, and the V and J assignments and clone size from that table. The sample consists of 130,000 to 150,000 clones, around 80% of them appearing once. From germline, CDR1 is MGHRA and CDR2 YSYEKL. This CDR3 comprises 14 residues. Trimming left V 4 bases short and J 7 bases short, with 16 bases between.

This chain links TRBV4-1 with TRBJ1-1; D is unclear. Source material: peripheral blood. The sequence came from a human donor in a cohort sampled during active COVID-19. CDR3 in DNA: TGCGCCAGCAGCCCCCTCGGGAACAAGGGTGAAGCTTTCTTT. It codes for CASSPLGNKGEAFF.